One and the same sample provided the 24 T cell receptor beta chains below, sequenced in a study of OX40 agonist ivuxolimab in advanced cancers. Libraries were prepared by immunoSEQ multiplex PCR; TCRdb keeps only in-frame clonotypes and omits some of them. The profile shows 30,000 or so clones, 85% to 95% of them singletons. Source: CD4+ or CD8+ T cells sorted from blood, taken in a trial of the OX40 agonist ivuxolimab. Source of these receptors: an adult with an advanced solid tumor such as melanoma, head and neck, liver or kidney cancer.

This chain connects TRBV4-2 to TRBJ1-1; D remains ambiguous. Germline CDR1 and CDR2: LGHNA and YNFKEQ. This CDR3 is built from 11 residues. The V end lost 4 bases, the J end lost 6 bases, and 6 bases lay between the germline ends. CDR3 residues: CASSLGAEAFF. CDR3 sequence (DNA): TGTGCCAGCAGCCTTGGCGCTGAAGCTTTCTTT.

In DNA form, the CDR3 reads TGTGCCAGTAGTCTTCCGGGACAGGGGGACACCGGGGAGCTGTTTTTT. This encodes CASSLPGQGDTGELFF. V usage is TRBV19 and J usage is TRBJ2-2, with 11 positions matching TRBD1. This CDR3 comprises 16 residues. CDR1 is LNHDA, CDR2 SQIVND, per germline (reference sequence). J gave up 3 bases and V 5 bases, and 5 bases lay outside the gene matches.

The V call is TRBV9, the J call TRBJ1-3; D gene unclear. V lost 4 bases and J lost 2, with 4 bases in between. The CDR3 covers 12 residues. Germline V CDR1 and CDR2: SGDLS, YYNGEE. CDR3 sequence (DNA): TGTGCCAGCAGCCCCACTGGAAACACCATATATTTT. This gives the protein CASSPTGNTIYF.

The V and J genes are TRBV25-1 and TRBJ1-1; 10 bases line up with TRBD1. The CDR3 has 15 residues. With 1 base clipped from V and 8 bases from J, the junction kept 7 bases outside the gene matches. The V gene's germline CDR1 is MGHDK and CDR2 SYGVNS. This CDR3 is CASSESRTGGQEAFF. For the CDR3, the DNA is TGTGCCAGCAGTGAATCGAGGACAGGGGGGCAGGAAGCTTTCTTT.

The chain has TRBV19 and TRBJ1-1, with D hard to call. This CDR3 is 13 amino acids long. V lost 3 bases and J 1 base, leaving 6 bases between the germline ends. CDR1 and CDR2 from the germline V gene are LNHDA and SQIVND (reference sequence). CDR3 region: CASSITRNTEAFF. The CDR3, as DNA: TGTGCCAGTAGTATCACAAGGAACACTGAAGCTTTCTTT.

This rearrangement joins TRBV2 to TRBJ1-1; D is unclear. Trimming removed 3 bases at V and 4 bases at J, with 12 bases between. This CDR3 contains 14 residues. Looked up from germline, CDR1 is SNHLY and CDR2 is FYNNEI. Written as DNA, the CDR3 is TGTGCCAGCAGTGAGACGGCGGGAGGCACTGAAGCTTTCTTT. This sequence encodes CASSETAGGTEAFF.

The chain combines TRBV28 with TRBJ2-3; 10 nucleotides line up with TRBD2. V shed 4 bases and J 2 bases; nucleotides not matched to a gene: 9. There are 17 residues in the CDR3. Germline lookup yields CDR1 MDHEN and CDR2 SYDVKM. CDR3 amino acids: CASSSYIAGGPTDTQYF. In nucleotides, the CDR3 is TGTGCCAGCAGTTCATACATAGCGGGAGGTCCCACAGATACGCAGTATTTT.

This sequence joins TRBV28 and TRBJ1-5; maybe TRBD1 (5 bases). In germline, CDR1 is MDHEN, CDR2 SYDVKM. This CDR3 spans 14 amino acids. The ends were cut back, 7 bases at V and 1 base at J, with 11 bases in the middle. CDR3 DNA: TGTGCCAGCACCTACAGGTTGAGCAATCAGCCCCAGCATTTT. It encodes CASTYRLSNQPQHF.

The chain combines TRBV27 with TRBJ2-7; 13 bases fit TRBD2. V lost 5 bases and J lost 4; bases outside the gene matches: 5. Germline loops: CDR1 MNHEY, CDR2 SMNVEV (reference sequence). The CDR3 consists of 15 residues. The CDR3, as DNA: TGTGCCAGCAGTCCGGAACTAGCGGGAGGGTACGAGCAGTACTTC. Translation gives CASSPELAGGYEQYF.

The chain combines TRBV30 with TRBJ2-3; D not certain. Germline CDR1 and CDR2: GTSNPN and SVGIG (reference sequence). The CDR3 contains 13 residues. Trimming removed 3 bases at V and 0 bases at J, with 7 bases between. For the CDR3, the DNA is TGTGCCTGGAGGGCTAGAAGCACAGATACGCAGTATTTT. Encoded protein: CAWRARSTDTQYF.

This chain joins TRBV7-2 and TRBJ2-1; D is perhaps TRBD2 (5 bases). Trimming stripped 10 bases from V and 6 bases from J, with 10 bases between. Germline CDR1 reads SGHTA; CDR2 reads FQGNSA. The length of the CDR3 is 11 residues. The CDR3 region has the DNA TGTGCCACCGAGGGCAGCAATGAGCAGTTCTTC. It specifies CATEGSNEQFF. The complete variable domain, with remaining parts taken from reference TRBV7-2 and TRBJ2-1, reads GAGVSQSPSNKVTEKGKDVELRCDPISGHTALYWYRQSLGQGLEFLIYFQGNSAPDKSGLPSDRFSAERTGGSVSTLTIQRTQQEDSAVYLCATEGSNEQFFGPGTRLTVL.

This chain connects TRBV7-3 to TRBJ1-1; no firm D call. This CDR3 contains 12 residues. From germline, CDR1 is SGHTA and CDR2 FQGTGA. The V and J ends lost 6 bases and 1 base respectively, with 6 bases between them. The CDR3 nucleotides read TGTGCCAGCAGTGAGGGGAACACTGAAGCTTTCTTT. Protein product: CASSEGNTEAFF.

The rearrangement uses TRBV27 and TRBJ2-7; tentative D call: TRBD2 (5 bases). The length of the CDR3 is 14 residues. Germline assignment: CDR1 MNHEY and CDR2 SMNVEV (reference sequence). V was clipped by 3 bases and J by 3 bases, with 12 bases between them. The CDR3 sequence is CASSFLPGIYEQYF. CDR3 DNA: TGTGCCAGCAGTTTCCTACCGGGGATCTACGAGCAGTACTTC.

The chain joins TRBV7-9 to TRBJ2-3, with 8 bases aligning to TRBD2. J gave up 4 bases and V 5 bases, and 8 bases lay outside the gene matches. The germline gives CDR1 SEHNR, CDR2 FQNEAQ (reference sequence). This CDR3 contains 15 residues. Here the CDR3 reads CASSRSGSGADTQYF. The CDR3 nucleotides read TGTGCCAGCAGCCGAAGCGGGAGTGGGGCAGATACGCAGTATTTT.

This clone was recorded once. The CDR3 region has the DNA TGTGCCAGCTCACCGCGAGGTGTCGACTTGGAAGGCTACACCTTC. Amino acids: CASSPRGVDLEGYTF. The chain employs TRBV18 and TRBJ1-2; D not resolved. The CDR3 contains 15 residues. Trimming took off 3 bases at V and 8 bases at J, with 19 bases between the two ends. CDR1 is KGHSH, CDR2 LQKENI, per germline.

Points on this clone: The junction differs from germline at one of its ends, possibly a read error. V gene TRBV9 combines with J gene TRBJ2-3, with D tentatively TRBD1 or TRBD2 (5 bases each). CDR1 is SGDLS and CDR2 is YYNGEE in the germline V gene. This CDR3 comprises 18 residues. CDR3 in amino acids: CASSVGLGPTLSTDTQCF. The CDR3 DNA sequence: TGTGCCAGCAGCGTAGGGCTGGGACCCACCCTTAGCACAGATACGCAGTGTTTT. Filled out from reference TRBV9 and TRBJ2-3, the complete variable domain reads DSGVTQTPKHLITATGQRVTLRCSPRSGDLSVYWYQQSLDQGLQFLIQYYNGEERAKGNILERFSAQQFPDLHSELNLSSLELGDSALYFCASSVGLGPTLSTDTQCFGPGTRLTVL.

The CDR3, as DNA: TGTGCCAGCAGCTTAGGACCTTCAAACGCCTACGAGCAGTACTTC. Its protein is CASSLGPSNAYEQYF. The chain uses TRBV7-3 and TRBJ2-7; D call uncertain. The germline V and J ends were trimmed by 2 bases and 2 bases, with 13 bases remaining between them. The V gene's germline CDR1 is SGHTA and CDR2 FQGTGA. This CDR3 is built from 15 residues.

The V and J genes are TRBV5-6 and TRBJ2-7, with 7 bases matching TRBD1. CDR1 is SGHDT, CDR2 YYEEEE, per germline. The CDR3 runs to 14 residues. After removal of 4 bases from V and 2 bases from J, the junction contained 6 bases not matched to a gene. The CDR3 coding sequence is TGTGCCAGCAGCCTGGGACAGATGACCTACGAGCAGTACTTC. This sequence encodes CASSLGQMTYEQYF.

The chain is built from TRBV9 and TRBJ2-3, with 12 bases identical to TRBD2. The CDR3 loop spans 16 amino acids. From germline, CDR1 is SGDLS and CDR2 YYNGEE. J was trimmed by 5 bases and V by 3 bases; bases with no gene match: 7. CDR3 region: CASSARLAGDGDTQYF. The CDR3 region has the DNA TGTGCCAGCAGCGCCAGACTAGCGGGGGACGGAGATACGCAGTATTTT.

The CDR3 reads CASSILRTGDEQYF. CDR3 bases: TGTGCCAGCTCCATTTTAAGGACAGGGGACGAGCAGTACTTC. The chain recombines TRBV2 with TRBJ2-7, with 9 bases matching TRBD1. Per germline, CDR1 SNHLY and CDR2 FYNNEI. Losses at the gene ends were 8 bases for V and 5 bases for J; bases not matched to a gene: 10. The CDR3 totals 14 residues.

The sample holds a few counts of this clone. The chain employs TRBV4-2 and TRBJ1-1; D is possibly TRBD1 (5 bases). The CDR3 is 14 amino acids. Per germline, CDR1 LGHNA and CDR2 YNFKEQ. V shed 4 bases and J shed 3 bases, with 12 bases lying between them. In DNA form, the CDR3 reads TGTGCCAGCAGCCTAGGACCGGGGGACACTGAAGCTTTCTTT. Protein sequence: CASSLGPGDTEAFF.

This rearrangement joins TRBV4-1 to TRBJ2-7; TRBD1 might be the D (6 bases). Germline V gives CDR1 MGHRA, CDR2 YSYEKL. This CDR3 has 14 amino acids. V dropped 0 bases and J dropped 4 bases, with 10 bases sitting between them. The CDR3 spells CASSQDLGGYEQYF. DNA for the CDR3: TGCGCCAGCAGCCAAGATCTAGGGGGATACGAGCAGTACTTC.

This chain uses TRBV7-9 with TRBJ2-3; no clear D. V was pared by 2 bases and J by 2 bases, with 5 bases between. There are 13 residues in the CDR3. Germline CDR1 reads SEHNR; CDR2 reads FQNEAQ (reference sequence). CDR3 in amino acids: CASSLHSTDTQYF. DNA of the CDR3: TGTGCCAGCAGCTTACATTCCACAGATACGCAGTATTTT.

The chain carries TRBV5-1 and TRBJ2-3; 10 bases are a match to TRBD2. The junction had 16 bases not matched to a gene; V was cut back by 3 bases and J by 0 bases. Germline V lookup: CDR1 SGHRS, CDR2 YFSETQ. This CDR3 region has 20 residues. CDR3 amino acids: CASSSPLQRGGLPSTDTQYF. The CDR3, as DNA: TGCGCCAGCAGCTCCCCTCTCCAGCGGGGGGGGCTCCCTAGCACAGATACGCAGTATTTT.